These T cell receptor beta chains were read from a single sample in a study of technical replicates of blood from a handful of donors. The method was immunoSEQ multiplex PCR; TCRdb's version includes in-frame clones alone and lacks a portion of them. Among 75,000 to 85,000 clones listed, approximately 96% were seen once. Sequencing was carried out using T cells isolated from PBMCs. The source of these receptors is a human donor in good health. The CDR3 runs from the conserved cysteine through the conserved F or W. D genes are given only for firm matches. Clone sizes are given selectively: once, few, many, or a class where the clone is expanded.

v_gene	abundance	j_gene	d_gene	CDR3aa	CDR3nt
TRBV28	-	TRBJ1-2	TRBD1	CASRSEDRADGYTF	TGTGCCAGCAGAAGTGAAGACAGGGCCGATGGCTACACCTTC
TRBV28	-	TRBJ1-2	-	CASSFGVGGYTF	TGTGCCAGCAGTTTCGGGGTCGGCGGCTACACCTTC
TRBV4-1	-	TRBJ2-3	TRBD2	CASSPTSLTDTQYF	TGCGCCAGCAGCCCGACTAGCCTCACAGATACGCAGTATTTT
TRBV28	-	TRBJ2-7	TRBD2	CASSTILFSGRKQTYEQYF	TGTGCCAGCAGTACCATCCTTTTTAGCGGGAGGAAACAGACCTACGAGCAGTACTTC
TRBV19	-	TRBJ2-6	TRBD2	CASSLEIGLAGPSGANVLTF	TGTGCCAGTAGTCTAGAGATAGGACTAGCGGGTCCCTCTGGGGCCAACGTCCTGACTTTC
TRBV28	-	TRBJ2-7	TRBD1	CASKRGTGGPYEQYF	TGTGCCAGCAAGAGGGGTACAGGGGGCCCGTACGAGCAGTACTTC
TRBV11-3	-	TRBJ1-1	-	CASSLESLGQDYTEAFF	TGTGCCAGCAGCTTAGAGAGTCTGGGTCAGGACTACACTGAAGCTTTCTTT
TRBV7-3	-	TRBJ2-5	TRBD2	CASSDLAGAETQYF	TGTGCCAGCAGCGACCTAGCGGGAGCAGAGACCCAGTACTTC
TRBV28	-	TRBJ2-7	-	CASSLYGGSYEQYF	TGTGCCAGCAGTTTATACGGGGGCTCCTACGAGCAGTACTTC
TRBV9	-	TRBJ1-5	TRBD1	CASSAAQGGQPQHF	TGTGCCAGCAGCGCCGCACAGGGGGGTCAGCCCCAGCATTTT
TRBV10-3	-	TRBJ2-7	TRBD2	CATSGSSYEQYF	TGTGCCACTAGCGGGAGCTCCTACGAGCAGTACTTC
TRBV30	-	TRBJ2-1	-	CAWSVPAGSSYNEQFF	TGTGCCTGGAGTGTACCGGCGGGTAGCTCCTACAATGAGCAGTTCTTC
TRBV14	-	TRBJ1-4	-	CASSQDAGAGEKLFF	TGTGCCAGCAGCCAAGACGCAGGGGCTGGGGAAAAACTGTTTTTT
TRBV4-1	-	TRBJ2-7	TRBD1	CASSQGGGQGYYEQYF	TGCGCCAGCAGCCAAGGGGGAGGACAGGGATACTACGAGCAGTACTTC
TRBV25-1	-	TRBJ2-7	TRBD2	CASSESTSGNYEQYF	TGTGCCAGCAGTGAAAGTACTAGCGGGAACTACGAGCAGTACTTC
TRBV5-8	-	TRBJ2-7	TRBD2	CASSLAWGSGRPSYEQYF	TGTGCCAGCAGCTTGGCTTGGGGTAGCGGGAGGCCTTCCTACGAGCAGTACTTC
TRBV29-1	-	TRBJ1-2	-	CSVIKGADYGYTF	TGCAGCGTTATCAAAGGGGCCGACTATGGCTACACCTTC
TRBV6-6	-	TRBJ2-2	-	CASSYSSGYNTGELFF	TGTGCCAGCAGTTACTCTAGCGGCTATAACACCGGGGAGCTGTTTTTT
TRBV10-3	-	TRBJ2-7	-	CAISETHPGFTGEQYF	TGTGCCATCAGTGAGACTCACCCGGGGTTTACGGGGGAGCAGTACTTC
TRBV5-4	-	TRBJ2-7	-	CASSPRRRPGEQYF	TGTGCCAGCAGCCCCCGTAGGCGGCCGGGGGAGCAGTACTTC
TRBV7-9	-	TRBJ1-2	-	CASTPPRLTGNYGYTF	TGTGCCAGCACCCCACCCAGATTAACAGGGAACTATGGCTACACCTTC
TRBV7-2	once	TRBJ1-2	-	CASSRDSNYGYTF	TGTGCCAGCAGCCGGGACTCTAACTATGGCTACACCTTC
TRBV27	-	TRBJ1-1	TRBD1	CASRRQGAYTEAFF	TGTGCCAGCAGGCGACAGGGGGCTTACACTGAAGCTTTCTTT
TRBV6-1	-	TRBJ1-5	TRBD1	CASSGQGGNQPQHF	TGTGCCAGCAGTGGACAGGGGGGCAATCAGCCCCAGCATTTT
TRBV7-3	once	TRBJ2-6	-	CASSLSPQVSGANVLTF	TGTGCCAGCAGCTTAAGTCCGCAGGTCTCTGGGGCCAACGTCCTGACTTTC
TRBV4-1	-	TRBJ1-2	-	CASSHGAGAYGYTF	TGCGCCAGCAGCCACGGTGCAGGGGCCTATGGCTACACCTTC
TRBV7-9	-	TRBJ1-1	-	CASSLGAGALNTEAFF	TGTGCCAGCAGCTTAGGGGCAGGGGCGCTTAACACTGAAGCTTTCTTT
TRBV9	-	TRBJ2-7	TRBD1	CASSPHRTGRVYEQYF	TGTGCCAGCAGCCCCCACCGGACAGGGCGGGTCTACGAGCAGTACTTC
TRBV2	-	TRBJ2-1	-	CASNTDSSSYNEQFF	TGTGCCAGCAACACGGACTCGAGCTCCTACAATGAGCAGTTCTTC
TRBV28	-	TRBJ2-2	-	CAVTRGNTGELFF	TGTGCCGTGACACGGGGGAACACCGGGGAGCTGTTTTTT
TRBV5-1	-	TRBJ2-7	TRBD2	CASSWSGGTVYEQYF	TGCGCCAGCAGCTGGTCGGGAGGCACCGTCTACGAGCAGTACTTC
TRBV11-3	-	TRBJ2-5	TRBD2	CASSLFPPGTSGREGETQYF	TGTGCCAGCAGCTTGTTCCCCCCCGGGACTAGCGGGAGGGAGGGGGAGACCCAGTACTTC
TRBV4-1	-	TRBJ1-5	TRBD1	CASSQAGTGEVGGNQPQHF	TGCGCCAGCAGCCAAGCTGGGACAGGGGAAGTGGGGGGCAATCAGCCCCAGCATTTT
TRBV6-1	once	TRBJ1-2	-	CASTRDKRGYTF	TGTGCCAGCACCAGGGACAAAAGAGGCTACACCTTC
TRBV27	-	TRBJ1-1	-	CASSWRGMNTEAFF	TGTGCCAGCAGTTGGAGGGGCATGAACACTGAAGCTTTCTTT
TRBV19	once	TRBJ2-7	TRBD1	CASSAGTGLYEQYF	TGTGCCAGTAGTGCCGGGACAGGACTCTACGAGCAGTACTTC
TRBV4-1	-	TRBJ2-1	-	CASSQEVRSNEQFF	TGCGCCAGCAGCCAAGAAGTCAGAAGCAATGAGCAGTTCTTC
TRBV30	-	TRBJ1-2	-	CAWSVGDVPGGYTF	TGTGCCTGGAGTGTAGGTGACGTCCCGGGAGGCTACACCTTC
TRBV27	-	TRBJ2-1	TRBD2	CASSLSSSGYNEQFF	TGTGCCAGCAGTTTAAGCTCTAGCGGCTACAATGAGCAGTTCTTC
TRBV5-8	-	TRBJ1-5	-	CASSLAQFFNQPQHF	TGTGCCAGCAGCTTGGCGCAGTTTTTCAATCAGCCCCAGCATTTT
TRBV6-5	-	TRBJ2-7	TRBD1	CASSPTQGTYEQYF	TGTGCCAGCAGTCCCACACAGGGGACCTACGAGCAGTACTTC
TRBV18	-	TRBJ2-1	TRBD2	CASSPLLAGESEQFF	TGTGCCAGCTCTCCCCTACTAGCGGGAGAGAGTGAGCAGTTCTTC
TRBV2	few	TRBJ1-1	TRBD1	CASREGQINTEAFF	TGTGCCAGCAGGGAGGGACAGATTAACACTGAAGCTTTCTTT
TRBV6-6	once	TRBJ2-1	-	CASSEQGGNEQFF	TGTGCCAGCTCGGAACAGGGCGGCAATGAGCAGTTCTTC
TRBV9	-	TRBJ2-1	TRBD2	CASSPHLAGGSYNEQFF	TGTGCCAGCAGCCCCCATCTAGCGGGAGGTTCCTACAATGAGCAGTTCTTC
TRBV30	-	TRBJ2-7	TRBD2	CAWKGPGTSDYEQYF	TGTGCCTGGAAGGGGCCCGGGACTAGCGACTACGAGCAGTACTTC
TRBV6-1	-	TRBJ2-7	TRBD1	CASSEAYRGAYEQYF	TGTGCCAGCAGTGAAGCTTACAGGGGGGCCTACGAGCAGTACTTC
TRBV5-4	-	TRBJ1-5	-	CASSLNSNSNQPQHF	TGTGCCAGCAGCTTGAACAGCAATAGCAATCAGCCCCAGCATTTT
TRBV7-6	once	TRBJ1-1	-	CAEIWNTEAFF	TGTGCGGAGATTTGGAACACTGAAGCTTTCTTT
TRBV5-1	-	TRBJ2-7	TRBD1	CASTSGTGTTPSYEQYF	TGCGCCAGCACCTCCGGGACAGGGACTACCCCTTCCTACGAGCAGTACTTC
TRBV28	-	TRBJ2-3	-	CASRTPSSTDTQYF	TGTGCCAGCAGGACACCTTCTAGCACAGATACGCAGTATTTT
TRBV15	-	TRBJ1-4	-	CATSRDAGEGEKLFF	TGTGCCACCAGCAGAGATGCGGGGGAAGGAGAAAAACTGTTTTTT
TRBV4-2	-	TRBJ2-3	-	CASSQELADTQYF	TGTGCCAGCAGCCAAGAACTCGCAGATACGCAGTATTTT
TRBV19	-	TRBJ1-4	TRBD1	CASSWSGQGIEKLFF	TGTGCCAGTAGTTGGTCGGGACAGGGTATTGAAAAACTGTTTTTT
TRBV7-3	-	TRBJ2-7	-	CASSPGAGLAYEQYF	TGTGCCAGCAGCCCGGGAGCGGGCCTTGCCTACGAGCAGTACTTC
TRBV9	-	TRBJ1-1	-	CASSVGWGGSTEAFF	TGTGCCAGCAGCGTAGGGTGGGGAGGGAGCACTGAAGCTTTCTTT
TRBV30	-	TRBJ2-1	TRBD2	CAWGAGVGYNEQFF	TGTGCCTGGGGAGCGGGAGTCGGATACAATGAGCAGTTCTTC
TRBV5-6	-	TRBJ1-2	-	CASSPFGGAFYGYTF	TGTGCCAGCAGCCCCTTTGGGGGCGCGTTCTATGGCTACACCTTC
TRBV11-2	once	TRBJ1-4	-	CASSFLEPGFEKLFF	TGTGCCAGCAGCTTTTTAGAGCCGGGATTTGAAAAACTGTTTTTT
TRBV5-1	once	TRBJ1-4	-	CASSPDGLYNERLFF	TGCGCCAGCAGCCCGGACGGACTGTATAATGAAAGACTGTTTTTT